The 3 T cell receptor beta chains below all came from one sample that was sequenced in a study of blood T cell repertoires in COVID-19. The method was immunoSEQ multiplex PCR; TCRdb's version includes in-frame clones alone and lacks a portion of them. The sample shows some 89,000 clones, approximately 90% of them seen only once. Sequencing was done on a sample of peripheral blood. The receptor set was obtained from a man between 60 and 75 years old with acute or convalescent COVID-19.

CDR3 region: CASSEQSVGGNTIYF. The CDR3, as DNA: TGTGCCAGCAGTGAACAAAGCGTAGGTGGAAACACCATATATTTT. J is TRBJ1-3 and V is TRBV2; D is ambiguous. V lost 2 bases and J lost 3, with 11 bases in between. From germline, CDR1 is SNHLY and CDR2 FYNNEI. This CDR3 spans 15 amino acids.

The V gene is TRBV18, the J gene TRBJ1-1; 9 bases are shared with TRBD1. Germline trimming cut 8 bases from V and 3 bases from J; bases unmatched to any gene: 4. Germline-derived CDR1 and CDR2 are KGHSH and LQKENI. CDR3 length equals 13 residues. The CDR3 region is CASTGQGDTEAFF. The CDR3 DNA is TGTGCCAGCACGGGACAGGGAGACACTGAAGCTTTCTTT.

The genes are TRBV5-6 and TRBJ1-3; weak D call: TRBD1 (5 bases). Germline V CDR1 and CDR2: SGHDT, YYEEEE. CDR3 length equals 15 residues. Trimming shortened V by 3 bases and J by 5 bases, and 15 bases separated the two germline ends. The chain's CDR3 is CASSSLQGERNTIYF. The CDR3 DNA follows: TGTGCCAGCAGCTCCCTGCAAGGGGAAAGAAACACCATATATTTT.